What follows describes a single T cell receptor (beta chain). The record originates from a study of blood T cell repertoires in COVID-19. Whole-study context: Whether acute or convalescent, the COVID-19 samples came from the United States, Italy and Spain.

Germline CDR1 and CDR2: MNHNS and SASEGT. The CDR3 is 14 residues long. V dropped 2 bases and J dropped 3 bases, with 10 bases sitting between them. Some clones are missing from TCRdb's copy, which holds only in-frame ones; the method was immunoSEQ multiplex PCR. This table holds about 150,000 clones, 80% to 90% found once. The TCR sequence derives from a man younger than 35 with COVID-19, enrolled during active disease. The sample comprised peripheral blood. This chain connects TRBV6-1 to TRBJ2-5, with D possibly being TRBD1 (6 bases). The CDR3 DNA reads TGTGCCAGCAGTGAATGGGGGCGCGAAGAGACCCAGTACTTC. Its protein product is CASSEWGREETQYF.